This T cell receptor beta chain was sequenced for a study of CD8 T cells in Susac syndrome. The CDR3 runs 14 residues. J gave up 9 bases and V 6 bases, and 10 bases lay outside the gene matches. This clonotype was found once. Reverse transcription of 0.5 to 1 ug RNA was performed with random hexamers. The CDR3 of TCR beta was amplified by immunoSEQ multiplex PCR across 54 Vbeta and 13 Jbeta. TCRdb reprocessed the immunoSEQ multiplex PCR reads via MiXCR and lists one record per CDR3 protein. The sample gives 150,000 to 200,000 distinct CDR3 sequences, approximately 94% of which show up once; 0.1% is in the top ten. In blood CD8+ and CD4+ T cells, TCR beta underwent sequencing. Bulk CD8+ and CD4+ cells came from magnetic negative isolation; CD8+ TEMRA by FACS.

Sequenced input: CD4+ T cells from PBMCs. This TCR was sampled from a human donor in good health. This chain connects TRBV12-3 or TRBV12-4 to TRBJ2-4, with 8 bases matching TRBD1. Here the CDR3 reads CASSKETGAIIQYF. CDR3 in DNA: TGTGCCAGCAGCAAGGAGACAGGGGCCATCATTCAGTACTTC.